This TCR beta chain was obtained from a study of long-term antiretroviral therapy in people with HIV (dated by TCRdb to the early 2020s). The study in broad terms: The earliest samples were collected approximately a decade before the 2015 WHO recommendation for immediate ART, a period when ART was typically delayed until CD4 counts fell. A retrospective serial study tested whether ART initiation and durable HIV suppression were associated with changes in peripheral blood TRB repertoire composition and diversity. The cohort contributed fewer than 200 cryopreserved PBMC samples from about 33 adults with confirmed HIV infection, collected serially over a mean of approximately six years (range 1-12). Of the roughly 30 participants with HIV, eleven were female. No cross-contamination during QIAcube processing turned up in test extractions that ran a monoclonal T-cell line alongside 25 to 35 polyclonal samples.

To be included, a participant needed at least one PBMC sample from before ART initiation plus at least two post-ART samples. All participants with HIV were treated in the United States of America. Before DNA extraction, cryopreserved samples of about 0.9-11 million PBMC were thawed and then washed. At the time of the earliest PBMC sample for each participant with HIV, ages ranged from roughly 20 to 54 years. PBMC samples from each participant spanned 1-4 timepoints before ART initiation and 2-8 timepoints after ART initiation, with a median of 7 samples. For every participant, serial HIV viral load, CD4+ T-cell count, ART history and demographic data were obtained. Genomic DNA was extracted from unsorted PBMC with a Qiagen kit on a QIAcube, with processing performed in batches of 12 samples. General study outcomes and caveats: Because pre-ART samples had limited cell numbers, unsorted PBMC were profiled rather than sorted CD4+ and CD8+ T cells. Narrower CDR3 length ranges were observed in HIV repertoires than in controls, and an antigen-experienced repertoire with only a slight naive shift after ART was suggested by the network structure. Samples dated from the mid-2000s to the late 2010s, and the ART regimens used may be less effective than current ones. No data were available on ART adherence, viral resistance or therapy changes, limiting inferences about post-ART repertoire changes. The repertoire was dominated across all time points by expanded TRB clones identified before ART initiation, although this dominance was seen to fluctuate and to decrease in many PLHIV after ART. ART initiation was associated with a significant increase in TRB diversity, but diversity stayed significantly below transplant donor controls even after long-term ART. Since PBMC availability was limited, sequencing covered only the TCR beta chain, with no alpha chain pairing.

About this clone: It lacks a known antigen. It has no much larger one-base neighbor in the sample; base qualities were not kept.

Sequencing of the TRB variable region was done with the immunoSEQ hsTCRB v3.0 assay at survey level resolution. The target sequencing depth for TRB was 40,000-50,000 T-cell genomes per sample. TRB libraries were pooled and sequenced on an Illumina MiSeq using a v3 150-cycle kit. From the authors' description of their analysis: Repertoire analysis was performed in R inside a reproducible Nextflow workflow that covered QC, data transformation and analysis. Custom analyses were implemented in LymphoSeq2, an R package for AIRR-Seq data exploration. Four samples yielding fewer than 5000 total TRB sequences were excluded, leaving 188 analyzed HIV repertoires. Of the roughly 180 retained HIV repertoires, roughly 61 were collected before and 120 to 140 after ART initiation. Each repertoire was downsampled to 5000 TRB nucleotide sequences, and summary statistics were averaged across 100 downsampling iterations. The analysis kept only TRB sequences whose CDR3 regions were at least seven amino acids long. Diversity was assessed using a clonality score derived from Shannon entropy and using the Gini coefficient. In repertoire networks, the top 5000 CDR3 amino acid sequences were linked whenever an edit distance of one separated two sequences. GLIPH2 predicted antigen specificity groups and MHC restriction for TRB CDR3 amino acid sequences. To flag known associations with CMV, EBV, HIV or tissue antigens, CDR3 amino acid sequences were compared against VDJdb and McPAS-TCR. Pre-ART, post-ART and control groups were compared with Wilcoxon signed-rank tests and Holm-Bonferroni correction. TCRdb retrieved this table from immuneACCESS and kept in-frame rearrangements only. Not all clones are present; in checked studies, unresolved V genes account for under half, and no reason is known for the remainder. The DNA gave D and trimming, while V, J and clone size come from that table. A total of over 25,000 clones appear in this sample, more than 80% of them only once. 9% to 10% of the sample goes to the ten largest clones.

The source of this sequence is a man in his forties or fifties with HIV. Source: unsorted PBMCs, taken 3 years after starting antiretroviral therapy.

The base sequence is TGTGCCAGCAGCCCGGGACTAGCGGGTTACTATGAGCAGTTCTTC. This is translated as CASSPGLAGYYEQFF. This chain is built from TRBV14 and TRBJ2-1; 12 central bases correspond to TRBD2. Relative to germline, V is missing 4 bases and J is missing 8 bases, with 6 bases of the junction outside any gene match. Sequences SGHDN (CDR1) and FVKESK (CDR2) are obtained from the germline V gene. Counted from cysteine to phenylalanine, this CDR3 has 15 amino acids. Of all the DNA, just the CDR3 is kept, 45 bases in frame from base 1.